This is a list of T cell receptor beta chains from one sample in a study of T cell changes during pregnancy in multiple sclerosis. The table came from immunoSEQ multiplex PCR; TCRdb's copy has only in-frame clones and leaves some out. The table includes tens of thousands of clones, 85% to 95% detected once. The sequencing here drew on peripheral blood, taken in the second trimester of pregnancy. Receptors were obtained from a female donor with multiple sclerosis, enrolled in a pregnancy study. CDR3s include the opening cysteine and the closing phenylalanine or tryptophan. D genes are given only for firm matches. Clone size appears in some rows only: once, few, many, or a class for an expanded clone.

size	D	V	J	CDR3	DNA
.	TRBD1	TRBV14	TRBJ2-3	CASSQDRRQGARPDTQYF	TGTGCCAGCAGCCAAGATCGGCGACAGGGGGCACGGCCAGATACGCAGTATTTT
.	.	TRBV30	TRBJ1-2	CALGATSYGYTF	TGTGCCTTGGGGGCAACAAGCTATGGCTACACCTTC
.	.	TRBV6-1	TRBJ1-2	CASSEGRGRGANYGYTF	TGTGCCAGCAGTGAAGGTCGGGGGAGAGGGGCTAACTATGGCTACACCTTC
.	TRBD2	TRBV5-1	TRBJ2-3	CASSWGTSGVGDTQYF	TGCGCCAGCAGCTGGGGGACTAGCGGGGTGGGAGATACGCAGTATTTT
.	TRBD2	TRBV9	TRBJ2-7	CASSVTSGGAYEQYF	TGTGCCAGCAGCGTAACTAGCGGGGGGGCCTACGAGCAGTACTTC
.	TRBD2	TRBV18	TRBJ2-7	CASSPGGSSYEQYF	TGTGCCAGCTCACCGGGCGGGAGCTCCTACGAGCAGTACTTC
.	.	TRBV2	TRBJ2-5	CASSIADSWETQYF	TGTGCCAGCAGTATCGCCGACAGTTGGGAGACCCAGTACTTC
.	TRBD1	TRBV7-6	TRBJ1-1	CASSLGRDRGMANTEAFF	TGTGCCAGCAGCTTAGGCCGGGACAGGGGCATGGCGAACACTGAAGCTTTCTTT
.	TRBD1	TRBV18	TRBJ1-5	CASSPPRTGGQPQHF	TGTGCCAGCTCACCGCCTCGGACAGGGGGTCAGCCCCAGCATTTT
few	TRBD1	TRBV6-1	TRBJ1-2	CASSEAGDRGHYGYTF	TGTGCCAGCAGTGAAGCCGGGGACAGGGGGCATTATGGCTACACCTTC
.	.	TRBV5-1	TRBJ2-3	CASSEEGTDTQYF	TGCGCCAGCAGCGAGGAGGGCACAGATACGCAGTATTTT
once	.	TRBV19	TRBJ1-1	CASRRGGMNTEAFF	TGTGCCAGTAGAAGGGGGGGGATGAACACTGAAGCTTTCTTT
.	.	TRBV5-8	TRBJ1-5	CASISGLQPQHF	TGTGCCAGCATCTCAGGGTTGCAGCCCCAGCATTTT
.	TRBD2	TRBV2	TRBJ2-1	CASSATSGGTGQQFF	TGTGCCAGCAGTGCGACTAGCGGGGGGACCGGACAGCAGTTCTTC
.	.	TRBV10-3	TRBJ2-7	CAISELDSANEQYF	TGTGCCATCAGTGAACTCGACAGTGCCAACGAGCAGTACTTC
.	.	TRBV13	TRBJ1-3	CASSLSSSGNTIYF	TGTGCCAGCAGCTTATCGAGCTCTGGAAACACCATATATTTT
.	TRBD2	TRBV6-4	TRBJ2-3	CASSDSAGGATDTQYF	TGTGCCAGCAGTGACTCGGCCGGGGGGGCAACAGATACGCAGTATTTT
few	.	TRBV19	TRBJ1-2	CASRGQGGVGGYTF	TGTGCCAGTAGGGGCCAGGGAGGTGTGGGTGGCTACACCTTC
.	TRBD2	TRBV25-1	TRBJ2-1	CASSVRLAGGHEQFF	TGTGCCAGCAGTGTGAGACTAGCGGGGGGCCATGAGCAGTTCTTC
.	.	TRBV28	TRBJ1-5	CASEGSYSNQPQHF	TGTGCCAGTGAGGGTTCCTATAGCAATCAGCCCCAGCATTTT
.	.	TRBV13	TRBJ1-1	CASSPRQAGTEAFF	TGTGCCAGCAGCCCCCGACAGGCTGGGACTGAAGCTTTCTTT
.	.	TRBV30	TRBJ1-5	CAWSAPGISSNQPQHF	TGTGCCTGGAGCGCTCCAGGGATTTCGAGCAATCAGCCCCAGCATTTT
.	TRBD1	TRBV27	TRBJ2-5	CASRWTGGETQYF	TGTGCCAGCAGGTGGACAGGGGGAGAGACCCAGTACTTC
.	.	TRBV5-5	TRBJ1-2	CASSLFGGDYGYTF	TGTGCCAGCAGCTTGTTCGGGGGGGACTATGGCTACACCTTC
.	.	TRBV7-6	TRBJ1-3	CASSFKEPAAGLLDTIYF	TGTGCCAGCAGCTTTAAAGAACCGGCAGCGGGTTTATTAGACACCATATATTTT
.	TRBD1	TRBV30	TRBJ1-2	CAWSGAVTGQDGYGYTF	TGTGCCTGGAGTGGAGCGGTTACAGGACAGGACGGGTATGGCTACACCTTC
.	.	TRBV11-2	TRBJ1-2	CASRDSHGYTF	TGTGCCAGCAGAGACAGCCATGGCTACACCTTC
.	TRBD1	TRBV25-1	TRBJ2-2	CASSGQGDITGELFF	TGTGCCAGCAGCGGACAGGGGGATATTACTGGGGAGCTGTTTTTT
.	TRBD1	TRBV6-1	TRBJ1-4	CASRGTGRQEKLFF	TGTGCCAGCAGGGGGACAGGGCGCCAGGAAAAACTGTTTTTT
few	.	TRBV2	TRBJ1-6	CASDRLGGNSPLHF	TGTGCCAGCGACAGGCTTGGGGGTAATTCACCCCTCCACTTT
.	.	TRBV4-2	TRBJ1-1	CASSQRTSNTEAFF	TGTGCCAGCAGCCAAAGGACATCCAACACTGAAGCTTTCTTT
.	.	TRBV7-3	TRBJ1-1	CASSLNGGMDTEAFF	TGTGCCAGCAGCTTAAATGGGGGGATGGACACTGAAGCTTTCTTT
.	TRBD1	TRBV7-8	TRBJ1-6	CASIGDRGNSPLHF	TGTGCCAGCATTGGGGACAGGGGGAATTCACCCCTCCACTTT
.	TRBD2	TRBV7-9	TRBJ2-3	CASTLPSRGGPYGTDTQYF	TGTGCCAGCACGCTCCCTTCTCGGGGGGGGCCTTATGGCACAGATACGCAGTATTTT
.	TRBD1	TRBV5-3	TRBJ1-2	CARIPTGAYGYTF	TGTGCCAGAATACCGACAGGGGCCTATGGCTACACCTTC
.	TRBD1	TRBV7-8	TRBJ2-2	CASSLARTGRRTGELFF	TGTGCCAGCAGCTTAGCCCGGACAGGGAGGAGGACCGGGGAGCTGTTTTTT
.	.	TRBV25-1	TRBJ1-3	CASSWQGGNTIYF	TGTGCCAGCAGTTGGCAGGGAGGAAACACCATATATTTT
.	.	TRBV19	TRBJ1-2	CASSIGHRDNYGYTF	TGTGCCAGTAGTATAGGACACAGGGATAACTATGGCTACACCTTC
.	.	TRBV4-1	TRBJ1-5	CASSPDGDDQPQHF	TGCGCCAGCAGCCCAGACGGAGACGATCAGCCCCAGCATTTT
.	.	TRBV5-1	TRBJ2-1	CASSLGASSYNEQFF	TGCGCCAGCAGCTTGGGGGCAAGCTCCTACAATGAGCAGTTCTTC
.	.	TRBV2	TRBJ2-7	CASKEATYEQYF	TGTGCCAGCAAGGAGGCGACCTACGAGCAGTACTTC
once	TRBD1	TRBV25-1	TRBJ1-1	CASQTGGGSEAFF	TGTGCCAGCCAAACAGGGGGGGGCTCTGAAGCTTTCTTT
.	.	TRBV7-2	TRBJ2-2	CASSPGLHTGELFF	TGTGCCAGCAGCCCGGGACTCCATACCGGGGAGCTGTTTTTT
.	TRBD1	TRBV5-1	TRBJ2-1	CASSLAGQGVDNEQFF	TGCGCCAGCAGCTTGGCAGGACAGGGGGTAGACAATGAGCAGTTCTTC
.	.	TRBV5-6	TRBJ2-7	CASSLVGRGGEQYF	TGTGCCAGCAGCTTGGTCGGAAGGGGCGGTGAGCAGTACTTC
.	.	TRBV7-2	TRBJ2-7	CASSPAGGAEQYF	TGTGCCAGCAGCCCGGCCGGGGGAGCCGAGCAGTACTTC
.	.	TRBV15	TRBJ2-7	CATSRDREYHEQYF	TGTGCCACCAGCAGAGACAGGGAATACCACGAGCAGTACTTC
.	TRBD2	TRBV18	TRBJ2-3	CASSLSGGLLRTQYF	TGTGCCAGCTCACTTAGCGGGGGGTTACTCCGGACGCAGTATTTT
.	TRBD2	TRBV7-3	TRBJ2-1	CASSLGTSSTYNEQFF	TGTGCCAGCAGCTTGGGGACTAGCTCAACCTACAATGAGCAGTTCTTC
.	.	TRBV5-1	TRBJ2-7	CASSLGAAGSGDEQYF	TGCGCCAGCAGCCTGGGGGCGGCGGGGAGTGGGGACGAGCAGTACTTC
once	TRBD1	TRBV5-1	TRBJ2-3	CASSLQGTGLDTQYF	TGCGCCAGCAGCTTACAAGGGACAGGGCTAGATACGCAGTATTTT
.	.	TRBV13	TRBJ2-7	CASSPPNSETYEQYF	TGTGCCAGCAGCCCCCCCAATAGCGAGACCTACGAGCAGTACTTC
once	.	TRBV19	TRBJ1-5	CASKMLIGRGTIQPQHF	TGTGCCAGTAAAATGCTGATCGGGAGGGGTACGATTCAGCCCCAGCATTTT
.	.	TRBV15	TRBJ1-5	CATSRDGGARQPQHF	TGTGCCACCAGCAGAGATGGGGGGGCGCGACAGCCCCAGCATTTT
.	.	TRBV5-6	TRBJ1-4	CASSLVAEKLFF	TGTGCCAGCAGCTTGGTGGCTGAAAAACTGTTTTTT